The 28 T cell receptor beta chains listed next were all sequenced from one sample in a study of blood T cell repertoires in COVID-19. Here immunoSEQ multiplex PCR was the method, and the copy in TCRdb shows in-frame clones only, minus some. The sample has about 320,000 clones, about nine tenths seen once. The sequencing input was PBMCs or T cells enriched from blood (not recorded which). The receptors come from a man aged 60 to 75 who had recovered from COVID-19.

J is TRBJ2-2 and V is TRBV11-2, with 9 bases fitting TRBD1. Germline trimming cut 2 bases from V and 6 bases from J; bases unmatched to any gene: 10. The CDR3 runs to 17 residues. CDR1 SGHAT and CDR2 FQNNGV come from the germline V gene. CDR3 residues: CASSLTPGQGDAGELFF. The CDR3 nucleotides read TGTGCCAGCAGCTTAACACCGGGACAGGGCGACGCCGGGGAGCTGTTTTTT.

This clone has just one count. The CDR3 DNA is TGTGCCAGCAGCGTAGCTCCTTACTCCGGAAACACCATATATTTT. Encoded protein: CASSVAPYSGNTIYF. This chain connects TRBV9 to TRBJ1-3; no reliable D call. The CDR3 loop spans 15 amino acids. The V end lost 0 bases, the J end lost 4 bases, and 11 bases lay between the germline ends. Germline CDR1 and CDR2: SGDLS and YYNGEE.

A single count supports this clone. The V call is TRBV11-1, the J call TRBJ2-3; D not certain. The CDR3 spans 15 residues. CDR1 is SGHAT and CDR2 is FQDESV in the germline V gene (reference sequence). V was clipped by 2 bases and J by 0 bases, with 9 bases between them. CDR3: CASSLQWSSTDTQYF. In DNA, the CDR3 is TGTGCCAGCAGCTTACAATGGAGTAGCACAGATACGCAGTATTTT. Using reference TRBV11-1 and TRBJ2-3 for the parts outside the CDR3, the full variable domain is EAEVAQSPRYKITEKSQAVAFWCDPISGHATLYWYRQILGQGPELLVQFQDESVVDDSQLPKDRFSAERLKGVDSTLKIQPAELGDSAMYLCASSLQWSSTDTQYFGPGTRLTVL.

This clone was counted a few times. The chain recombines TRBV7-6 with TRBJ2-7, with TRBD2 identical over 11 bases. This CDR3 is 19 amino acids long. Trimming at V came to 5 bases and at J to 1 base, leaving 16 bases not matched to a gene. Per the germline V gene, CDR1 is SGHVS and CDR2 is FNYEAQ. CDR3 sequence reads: CASSPSSGGPGFFSYEQYF. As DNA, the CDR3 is TGTGCCAGCAGCCCATCTAGCGGGGGGCCAGGTTTTTTTTCCTACGAGCAGTACTTC.

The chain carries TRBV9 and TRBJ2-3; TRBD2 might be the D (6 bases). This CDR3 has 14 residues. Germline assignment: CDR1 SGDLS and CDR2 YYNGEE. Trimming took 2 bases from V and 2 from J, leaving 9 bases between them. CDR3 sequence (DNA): TGTGCCAGCAGCGTTACGGGGGTCACAGATACGCAGTATTTT. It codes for CASSVTGVTDTQYF.

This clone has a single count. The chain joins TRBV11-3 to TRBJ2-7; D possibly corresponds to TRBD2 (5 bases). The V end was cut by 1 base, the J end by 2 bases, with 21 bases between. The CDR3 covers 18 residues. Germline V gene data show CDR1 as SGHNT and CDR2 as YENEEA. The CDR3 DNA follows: TGTGCCAGCAGCTTAGTCTCCCGCTTTTCGTCCGGGGCCTACGAGCAGTACTTC. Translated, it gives CASSLVSRFSSGAYEQYF.

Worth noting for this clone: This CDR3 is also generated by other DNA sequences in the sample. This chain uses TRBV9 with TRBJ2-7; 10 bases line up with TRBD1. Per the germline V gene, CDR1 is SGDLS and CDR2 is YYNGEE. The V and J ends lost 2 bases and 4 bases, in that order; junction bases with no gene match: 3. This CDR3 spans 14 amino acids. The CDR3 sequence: CASSVGGQGYEQYF. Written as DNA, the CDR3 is TGTGCCAGCAGCGTGGGGGGACAGGGGTACGAGCAGTACTTC.

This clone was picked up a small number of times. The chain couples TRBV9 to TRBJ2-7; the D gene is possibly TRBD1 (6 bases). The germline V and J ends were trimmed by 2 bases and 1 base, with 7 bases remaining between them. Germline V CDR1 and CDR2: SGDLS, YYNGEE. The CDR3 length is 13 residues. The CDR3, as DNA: TGTGCCAGCAGCGTGAGGGGGTCCTACGAGCAGTACTTC. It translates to CASSVRGSYEQYF.

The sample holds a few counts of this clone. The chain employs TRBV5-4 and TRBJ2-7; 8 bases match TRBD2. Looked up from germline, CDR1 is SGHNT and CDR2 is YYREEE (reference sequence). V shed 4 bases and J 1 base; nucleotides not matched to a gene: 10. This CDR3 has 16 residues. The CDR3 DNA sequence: TGTGCCAGCAGCCTGGGGCCTGCGGGAGGATCCTACGAGCAGTACTTC. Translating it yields CASSLGPAGGSYEQYF.

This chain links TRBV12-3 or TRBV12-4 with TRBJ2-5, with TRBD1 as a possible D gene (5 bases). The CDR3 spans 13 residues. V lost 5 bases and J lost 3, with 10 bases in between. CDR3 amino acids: CASSAQGEETQYF. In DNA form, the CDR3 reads TGTGCCAGCAGTGCCCAGGGTGAAGAGACCCAGTACTTC.

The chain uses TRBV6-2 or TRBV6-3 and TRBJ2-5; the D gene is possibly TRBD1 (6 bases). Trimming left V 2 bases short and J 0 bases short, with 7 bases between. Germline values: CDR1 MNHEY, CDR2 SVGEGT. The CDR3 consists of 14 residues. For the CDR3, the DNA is TGTGCCAGCAGTTACAACAGGGACCAAGAGACCCAGTACTTC. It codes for CASSYNRDQETQYF.

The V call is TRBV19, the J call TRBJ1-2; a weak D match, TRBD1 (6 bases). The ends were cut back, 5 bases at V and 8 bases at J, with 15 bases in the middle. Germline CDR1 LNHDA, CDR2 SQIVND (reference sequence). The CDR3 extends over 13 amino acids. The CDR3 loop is CASSLDSPRGYTF. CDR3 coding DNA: TGTGCCAGTAGTTTGGACAGCCCCCGGGGCTACACCTTC.

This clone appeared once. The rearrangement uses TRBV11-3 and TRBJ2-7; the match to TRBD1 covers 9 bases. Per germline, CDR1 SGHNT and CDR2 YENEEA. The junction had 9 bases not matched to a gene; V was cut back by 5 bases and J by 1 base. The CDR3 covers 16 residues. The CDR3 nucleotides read TGTGCCAGCAGCAGAGAAGGACAGGGGTGGTCCTACGAGCAGTACTTC. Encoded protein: CASSREGQGWSYEQYF.

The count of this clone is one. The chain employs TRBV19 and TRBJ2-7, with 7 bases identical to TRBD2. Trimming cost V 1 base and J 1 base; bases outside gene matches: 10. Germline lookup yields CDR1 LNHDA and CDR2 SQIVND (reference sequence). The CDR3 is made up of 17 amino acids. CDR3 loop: CASSIAHASGLSYEQYF. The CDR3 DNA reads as TGTGCCAGTAGTATAGCCCATGCTAGCGGACTTTCCTACGAGCAGTACTTC. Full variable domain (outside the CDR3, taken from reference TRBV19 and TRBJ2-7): DGGITQSPKYLFRKEGQNVTLSCEQNLNHDAMYWYRQDPGQGLRLIYYSQIVNDFQKGDIAEGYSVSREKKESFPLTVTSAQKNPTAFYLCASSIAHASGLSYEQYFGPGTRLTVT.

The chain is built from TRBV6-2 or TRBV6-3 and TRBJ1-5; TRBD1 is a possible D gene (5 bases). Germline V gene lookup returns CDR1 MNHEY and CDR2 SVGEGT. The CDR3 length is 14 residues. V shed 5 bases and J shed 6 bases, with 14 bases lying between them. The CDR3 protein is CASSSRAWSQPQHF. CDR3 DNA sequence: TGTGCCAGCAGTAGCAGGGCCTGGAGTCAGCCCCAGCATTTT.

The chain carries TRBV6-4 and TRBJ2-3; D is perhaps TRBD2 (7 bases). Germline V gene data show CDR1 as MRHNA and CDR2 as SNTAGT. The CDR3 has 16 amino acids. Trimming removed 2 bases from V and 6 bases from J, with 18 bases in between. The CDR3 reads CASSDGSGGPRDTQYF. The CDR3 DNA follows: TGTGCCAGCAGTGACGGGTCGGGGGGCCCCCGGGATACGCAGTATTTT.

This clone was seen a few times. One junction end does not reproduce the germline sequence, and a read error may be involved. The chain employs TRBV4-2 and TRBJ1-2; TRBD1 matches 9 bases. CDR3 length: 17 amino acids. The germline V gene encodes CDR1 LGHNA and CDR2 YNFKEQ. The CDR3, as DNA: TGTGCCAGCAGCCAAGACCGGAGTGACAGGGGGTACTCCCATCGATTCTTC. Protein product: CASSQDRSDRGYSHRFF.

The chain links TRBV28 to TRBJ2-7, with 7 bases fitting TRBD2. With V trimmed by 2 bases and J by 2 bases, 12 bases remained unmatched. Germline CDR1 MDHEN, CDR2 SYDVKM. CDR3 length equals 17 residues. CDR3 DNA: TGTGCCAGCAGTTTACCCCTTGGGGCGGGGGTTACCTACGAGCAGTACTTC. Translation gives CASSLPLGAGVTYEQYF. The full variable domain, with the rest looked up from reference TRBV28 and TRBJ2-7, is DVKVTQSSRYLVKRTGEKVFLECVQDMDHENMFWYRQDPGLGLRLIYFSYDVKMKEKGDIPEGYSVSREKKERFSLILESASTNQTSMYLCASSLPLGAGVTYEQYFGPGTRLTVT.

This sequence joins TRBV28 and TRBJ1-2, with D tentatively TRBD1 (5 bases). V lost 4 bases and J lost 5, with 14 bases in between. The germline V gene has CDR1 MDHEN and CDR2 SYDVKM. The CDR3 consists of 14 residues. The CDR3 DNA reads TGTGCCAGCAGTTCCGGGACTCCCTCTTATGGCTACACCTTC. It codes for CASSSGTPSYGYTF.

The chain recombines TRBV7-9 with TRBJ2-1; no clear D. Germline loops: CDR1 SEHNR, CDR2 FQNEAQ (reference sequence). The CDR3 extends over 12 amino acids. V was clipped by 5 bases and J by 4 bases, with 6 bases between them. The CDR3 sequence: CASSATYNEQFF. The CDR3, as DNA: TGTGCCAGCAGCGCCACTTACAATGAGCAGTTCTTC.

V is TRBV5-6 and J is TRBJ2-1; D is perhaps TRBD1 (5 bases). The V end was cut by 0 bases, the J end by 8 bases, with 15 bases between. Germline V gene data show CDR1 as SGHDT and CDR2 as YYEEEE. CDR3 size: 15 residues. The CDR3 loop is CASSLGRQGEDEQFF. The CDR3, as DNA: TGTGCCAGCAGCTTGGGGCGGCAGGGTGAGGATGAGCAGTTCTTC.

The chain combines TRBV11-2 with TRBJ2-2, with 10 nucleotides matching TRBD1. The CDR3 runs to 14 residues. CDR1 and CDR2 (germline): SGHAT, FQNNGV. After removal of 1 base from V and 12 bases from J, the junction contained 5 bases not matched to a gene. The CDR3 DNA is TGTGCCAGCAGCTTAGGCCAGACAGGGGGCAAGCTGTTTTTT. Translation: CASSLGQTGGKLFF.

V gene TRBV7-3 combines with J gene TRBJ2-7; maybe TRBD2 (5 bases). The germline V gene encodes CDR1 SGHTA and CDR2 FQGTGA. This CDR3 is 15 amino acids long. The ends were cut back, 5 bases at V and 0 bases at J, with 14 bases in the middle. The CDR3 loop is CASSPEDGNSYEQYF. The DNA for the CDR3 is TGTGCCAGCAGCCCGGAGGACGGGAACTCCTACGAGCAGTACTTC.

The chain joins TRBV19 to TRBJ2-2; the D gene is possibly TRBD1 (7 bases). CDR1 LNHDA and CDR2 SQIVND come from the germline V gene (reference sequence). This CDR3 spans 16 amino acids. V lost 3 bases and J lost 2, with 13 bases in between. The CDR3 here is CASSIGGTVNTGELFF. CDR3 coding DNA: TGTGCCAGTAGTATCGGAGGGACAGTAAACACCGGGGAGCTGTTTTTT.

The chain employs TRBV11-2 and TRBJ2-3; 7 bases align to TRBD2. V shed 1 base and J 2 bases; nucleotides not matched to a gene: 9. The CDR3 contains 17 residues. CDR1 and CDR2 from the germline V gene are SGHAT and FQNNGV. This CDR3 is CASSLGRGGRDTDTQYF. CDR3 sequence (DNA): TGTGCCAGCAGCTTAGGGCGCGGGGGAAGGGACACAGATACGCAGTATTTT.

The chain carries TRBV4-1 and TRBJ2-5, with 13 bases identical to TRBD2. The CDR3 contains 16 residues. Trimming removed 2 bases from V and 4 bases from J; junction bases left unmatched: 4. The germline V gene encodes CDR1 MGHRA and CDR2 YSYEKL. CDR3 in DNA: TGCGCCAGCAGCCAACGACTAGCGGGAGGTGGAGAGACCCAGTACTTC. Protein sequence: CASSQRLAGGGETQYF.

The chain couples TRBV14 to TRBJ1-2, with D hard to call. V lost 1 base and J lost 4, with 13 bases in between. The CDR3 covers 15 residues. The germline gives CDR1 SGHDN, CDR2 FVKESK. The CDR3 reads CASSQGRGVVYGYTF. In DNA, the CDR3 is TGTGCCAGCAGCCAAGGCCGAGGTGTTGTCTATGGCTACACCTTC.

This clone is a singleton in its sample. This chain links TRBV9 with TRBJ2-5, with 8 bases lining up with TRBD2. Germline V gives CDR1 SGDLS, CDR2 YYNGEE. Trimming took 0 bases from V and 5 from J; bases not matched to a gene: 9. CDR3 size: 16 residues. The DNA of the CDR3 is TGTGCCAGCAGCGTAGCCAGCGGGGGTTCTAGGGAGACCCAGTACTTC. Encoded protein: CASSVASGGSRETQYF.